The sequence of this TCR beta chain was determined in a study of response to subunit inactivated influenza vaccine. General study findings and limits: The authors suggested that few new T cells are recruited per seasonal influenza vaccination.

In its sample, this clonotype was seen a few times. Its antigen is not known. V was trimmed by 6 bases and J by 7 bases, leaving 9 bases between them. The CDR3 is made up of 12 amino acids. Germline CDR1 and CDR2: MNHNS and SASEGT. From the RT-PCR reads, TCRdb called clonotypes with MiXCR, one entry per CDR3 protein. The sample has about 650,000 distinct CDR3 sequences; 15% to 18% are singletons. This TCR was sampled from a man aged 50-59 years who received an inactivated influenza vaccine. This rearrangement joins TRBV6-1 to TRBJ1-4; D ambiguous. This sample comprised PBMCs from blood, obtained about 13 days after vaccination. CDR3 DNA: TGTGCCAGCAGGCCGGGAGCTGAAAAACTGTTTTTT. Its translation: CASRPGAEKLFF.